These 5 T cell receptor beta chains originate from one sample sequenced in a study of CD8+ T cells in alopecia areata. TCR sequencing used cDNA made by reverse transcription of extracted RNA. Profiling relied on immunoSEQ multiplex PCR, and the TCRdb table lists in-frame clones only, not all of them. Among fewer than 150,000 clones listed, 45% to 60% were seen once. The source material was CD4+ T cells sorted from blood, sampled at week 0. The receptors were sampled from a human donor with alopecia areata.

The gene calls are TRBV4-2 and TRBJ2-3, with TRBD2 matching 10 bases. The germline gives CDR1 LGHNA, CDR2 YNFKEQ. This CDR3 is 19 amino acids long. The V and J ends lost 1 base and 0 bases, in that order; junction bases with no gene match: 10. CDR3 amino acids: CASSQVPSGGYISTDTQYF. The CDR3 region has the DNA TGTGCCAGCAGCCAAGTTCCTAGCGGGGGATATATCAGCACAGATACGCAGTATTTT.

The chain employs TRBV6-5 and TRBJ1-4; the match to TRBD1 covers 8 bases. The V and J ends lost 5 bases and 5 bases, in that order; junction bases with no gene match: 4. CDR1 is MNHEY and CDR2 is SVGAGI in the germline V gene. The length of the CDR3 is 14 residues. The CDR3 loop reads CASSARTGNEKLFF. The DNA for the CDR3 is TGTGCCAGCAGTGCCCGGACAGGGAATGAAAAACTGTTTTTT.

CDR3 amino acids: CSVGDRVGSTDTQYF. The CDR3 nucleotides are TGCAGCGTTGGGGACAGGGTTGGAAGCACAGATACGCAGTATTTT. This chain connects TRBV29-1 to TRBJ2-3; the match to TRBD1 covers 9 bases. The CDR3 contains 15 residues. Germline V gene sequence: CDR1 SQVTM, CDR2 ANQGSEA. V lost 4 bases, J lost 0 bases, and 5 bases stayed unmatched.

This chain connects TRBV5-1 to TRBJ2-5; no firm D call. The DNA end favors TRBJ2-7, so the J call may be wrong. The germline V gene encodes CDR1 SGHRS and CDR2 YFSETQ. The CDR3 has 15 residues. The CDR3 sequence: CASSLGLEISYEQYF. The DNA for the CDR3 is TGCGCCAGCAGCTTGGGTCTTGAGATCTCCTACGAGCAGTACTTC.

The J gene is TRBJ1-1, the V gene TRBV2, with D possibly TRBD1 on 5 matching bases. V lost 7 bases and J lost 6, with 18 bases in between. Per the germline V gene, CDR1 is SNHLY and CDR2 is FYNNEI. CDR3 length: 14 residues. CDR3 sequence reads: CASIPGFAWAEAFF. DNA for the CDR3: TGTGCCAGCATTCCAGGGTTCGCTTGGGCTGAAGCTTTCTTT.